The clone carrying this T cell receptor beta chain was observed a single time. What it recognizes is unknown. Between the trimmed V and J ends, which lost 4 bases and 9 bases, there was a span of 17 bases. In germline, CDR1 is SGHDT, CDR2 YYEEEE. The CDR3 contains 14 residues. Treatment described: roughly 20 received Ad26.COV2.S at low or high dose, single or two shots; about 5 received placebo; per-sample allocation not given. The study sampled participants on day 63 after the first vaccine or placebo injection. It was an adult aged 18-55 years in Boston who was the donor. The sample comes from a study of Ad26.COV2.S vaccination and SARS-CoV-2 variants. As for the study in general: Of the COV1001 trial arms, the Ad26.COV2.S arm included the donor. Study-level findings and limits: It was reported that spike-specific CD8+ and CD4+ T cell responses were substantially broad after vaccination.

The data were produced by immunoSEQ multiplex PCR, yet TCRdb's version contains in-frame clones alone and is incomplete. The repertoire holds roughly 240,000 clones, with roughly 88% as singletons. The chain is built from TRBV5-6 and TRBJ1-5; D is unresolved. This sequence was found in a person aged 18-60 years who received the Ad26.COV2.S COVID-19 vaccine or a placebo. This specimen consisted of peripheral blood, obtained in a trial of Ad26.COV2.S vaccine versus placebo. The CDR3 spells CASSAGGVEGPQHF. CDR3 DNA sequence: TGTGCCAGCAGCGCCGGTGGGGTAGAAGGGCCCCAGCATTTT.